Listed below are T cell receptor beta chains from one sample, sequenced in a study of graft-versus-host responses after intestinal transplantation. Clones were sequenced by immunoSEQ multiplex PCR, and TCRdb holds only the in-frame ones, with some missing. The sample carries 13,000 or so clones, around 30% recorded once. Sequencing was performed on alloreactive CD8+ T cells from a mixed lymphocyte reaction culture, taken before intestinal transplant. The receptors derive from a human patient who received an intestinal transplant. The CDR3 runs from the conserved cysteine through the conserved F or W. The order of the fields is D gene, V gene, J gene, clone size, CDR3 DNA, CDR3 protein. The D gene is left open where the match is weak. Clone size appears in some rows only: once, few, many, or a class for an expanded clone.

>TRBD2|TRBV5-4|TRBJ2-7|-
TGCGCCAGCAGCCAAGGGACTACCACCCCCTACGAGCAGTACTTC
CASSQGTTTPYEQYF
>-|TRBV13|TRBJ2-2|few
TGTGCCAGCAGCTTAGGCTACAGGAACACCGGGGAGCTGTTTTTT
CASSLGYRNTGELFF
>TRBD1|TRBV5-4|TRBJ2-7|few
TGTGCCAGCAGCTTGGAGGGGACAGCTGACTACGAGCAGTACTTC
CASSLEGTADYEQYF
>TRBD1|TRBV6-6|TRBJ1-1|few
TGTGCCAGCAGTCGCGGTTACACAGGGGACACTGAAGCTTTCTTT
CASSRGYTGDTEAFF
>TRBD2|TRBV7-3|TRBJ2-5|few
TGTGCCAGCAGCCCCCTCGGGGGGGGAAGTATTGAGGCCCAGTACTTC
CASSPLGGGSIEAQYF
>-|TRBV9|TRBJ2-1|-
TGTGCCAGCAGAGGAATCACAGGCAACCATGAGCAGTTCTTC
CASRGITGNHEQFF
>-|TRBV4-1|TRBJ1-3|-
TGCGCCAGCAGCCAAGTTGGACAAATTGGAAACACCATATATTTT
CASSQVGQIGNTIYF
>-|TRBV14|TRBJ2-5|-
TGTGCCAGCAGCCAAGTACCGGGCCCGAAGATAGAGACCCAGTACTTC
CASSQVPGPKIETQYF
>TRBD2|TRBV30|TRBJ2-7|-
TGTGCCTGGAGGGTCGACAGTGAGAATCCATCCGGGACTAGCGGGAGTCTCCTGCCCTACGAGCAGTACTTC
CAWRVDSENPSGTSGSLLPYEQYF
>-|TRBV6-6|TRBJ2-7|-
TGTGCCAGCAGTTCTTCCGGACTTGCCTACGAGCAGTACTTC
CASSSSGLAYEQYF
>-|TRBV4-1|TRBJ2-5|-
TGCGCCAGCAGCCAAGACCGCCGGGTAGGGAAAGAGACCCAGTACTTC
CASSQDRRVGKETQYF
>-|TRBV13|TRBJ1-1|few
TGTGCCAGCAGCTTACCCCCAGCGAACACTGAAGCTTTCTTT
CASSLPPANTEAFF
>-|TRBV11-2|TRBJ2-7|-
TGTGCCAGCAGCTTGGCAGTCTCAAACTACGAGCAGTACTTC
CASSLAVSNYEQYF
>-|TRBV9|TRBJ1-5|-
TGTGCCAGCAGCGGCGGGACCAGCAATCAGCCCCAGCATTTT
CASSGGTSNQPQHF
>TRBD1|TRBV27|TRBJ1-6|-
TGTGCCAGCAGTTGGACAGGGGGTAATTCACCCCTCCACTTT
CASSWTGGNSPLHF
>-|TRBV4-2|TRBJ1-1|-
TGTGCCAGCAGCCAAGAACTTCGGACGGTCCGCACTGAAGCTTTCTTT
CASSQELRTVRTEAFF
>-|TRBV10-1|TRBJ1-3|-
TGCGCCAGCAGTGAGGGCCTTTCAACTGGAAACACCATATATTTT
CASSEGLSTGNTIYF
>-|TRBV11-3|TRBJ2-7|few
TGTGCCAGCAGCTTAGAACCTTCCTACGAGCAGTACTTC
CASSLEPSYEQYF
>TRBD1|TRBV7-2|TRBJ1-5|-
TGTGCCAGCAGCTGGACAGGGAGGTACAATCAGCCCCAGCATTTT
CASSWTGRYNQPQHF
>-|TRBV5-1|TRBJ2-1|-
TGCGCCAGCAGCTCCAGGGAGAGGAATGAGCAGTTCTTC
CASSSRERNEQFF
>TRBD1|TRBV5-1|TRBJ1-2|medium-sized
TGCGCCAGCAGCTTGGGGAGGCAGGGGGCGGACGGCTACACCTTC
CASSLGRQGADGYTF
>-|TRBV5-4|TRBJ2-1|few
TGTGCCAGCAGCAGAAGTACTCGTAGCTCCTACAATGAGCAGTTCTTC
CASSRSTRSSYNEQFF
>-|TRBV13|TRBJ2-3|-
TGTGCCAGCAGCCCCGACAGGACAAGCACAGATACGCAGTATTTT
CASSPDRTSTDTQYF
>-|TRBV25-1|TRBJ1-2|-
TGTGCCAGCATACGGGGGCACCCTAACTATGGCTACACCTTC
CASIRGHPNYGYTF
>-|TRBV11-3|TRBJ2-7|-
TGTGCCAGCAGCTTGCTTATGTCACAGAGCTACGAGCAGTACTTC
CASSLLMSQSYEQYF
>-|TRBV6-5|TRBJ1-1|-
TGTGCCAGCAGTTCGGGGGGGTTGAACACTGAAGCTTTCTTT
CASSSGGLNTEAFF
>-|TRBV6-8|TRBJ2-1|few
TGTGCCAGCAGTGGGCAGCGGGTCTACAATGAGCAGTTCTTC
CASSGQRVYNEQFF
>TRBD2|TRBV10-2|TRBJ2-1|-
TGCGCCAGCACCGGGACTAGCGGATACAATGAGCAGTTCTTC
CASTGTSGYNEQFF
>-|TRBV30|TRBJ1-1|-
TGTGCCTGGAGTGCAGGCAGGATGAACACTGAAGCTTTCTTT
CAWSAGRMNTEAFF
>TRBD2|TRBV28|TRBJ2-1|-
TGTGCCAGCAGTTTAAGGGGACTAGCGGTCAGCAATGAGCAGTTCTTC
CASSLRGLAVSNEQFF
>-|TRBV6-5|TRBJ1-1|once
TGTGCCAGCAGTTATTTCTCCGGCCGTCCTGAAGCTTTCTTT
CASSYFSGRPEAFF
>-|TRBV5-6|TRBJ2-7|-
TGTGCCAGCAGCTTTGCTTATCTGGGGAGTAATGAGCAGTACTTC
CASSFAYLGSNEQYF
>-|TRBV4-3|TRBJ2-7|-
TGCGCCAGCAGCCAAGCGGGGACTGGAAGCTACGAGCAGTACTTC
CASSQAGTGSYEQYF
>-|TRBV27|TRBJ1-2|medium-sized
TGTGCCACCAGAGCTAACTATGGCTACACCTTC
CATRANYGYTF
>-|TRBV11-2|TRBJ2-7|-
TGTGCCAGCAGCCAATACCTCTCCCCCTACGAGCAGTACTTC
CASSQYLSPYEQYF
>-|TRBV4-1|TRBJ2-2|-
TGCGCCAGCAGCCAAGCCCTAATCACCGGGGAGCTGTTTTTT
CASSQALITGELFF
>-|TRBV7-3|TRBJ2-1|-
TGTGCCAGCAGCTCCCCCCCCCGCCCTGAGCAGTTCTTC
CASSSPPRPEQFF
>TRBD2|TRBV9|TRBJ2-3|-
TGTGCCGGCAGCCTCGGGACTAGCGATAGGACAGATACGCAGTATTTT
CAGSLGTSDRTDTQYF
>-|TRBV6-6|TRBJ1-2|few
TGTGCCAGCAGTTCTGTAAAAGGGGCAGCCGAGTATTACACCTTC
CASSSVKGAAEYYTF
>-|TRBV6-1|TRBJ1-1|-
TGTGCCAGCAGTGACCCCGGGGACACTGAAGCTTTCTTT
CASSDPGDTEAFF
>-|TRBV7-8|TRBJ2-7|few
TGTGCCAGCAGGTCATACAGGGCCTTAGGGGCCTACGAGCAGTACTTC
CASRSYRALGAYEQYF
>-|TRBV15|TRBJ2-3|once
TGTGCCACCAGCAGAGACCCCACAGATACGCAGTATTTT
CATSRDPTDTQYF
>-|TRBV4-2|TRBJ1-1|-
TGTGCCAGCAGCCCAAACGTTGGTGAAGCTTTCTTT
CASSPNVGEAFF
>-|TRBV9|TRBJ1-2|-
TGTGCCCGCAGCGTAGGGGGGGACTATGGCTACACCTTC
CARSVGGDYGYTF
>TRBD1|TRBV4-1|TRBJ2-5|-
TGCGCCAGCAGCGTGGGGACAGCCAGCCAAGAGACCCAGTACTTC
CASSVGTASQETQYF
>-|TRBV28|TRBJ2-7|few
TGTGCCAGCAGTCCGGGACTCAGCTACGAGCAGTACTTC
CASSPGLSYEQYF
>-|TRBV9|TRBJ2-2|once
TGTGCCAGCAGCGTGAACACCGGGGAGCTGTTTTTT
CASSVNTGELFF
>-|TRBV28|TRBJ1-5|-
TGTGCCAGCAGTTTCACAGATAGCAATCAGCCCCAGCATTTT
CASSFTDSNQPQHF
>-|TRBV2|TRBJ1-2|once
TGTGCCAGCAGTGTATGGGGGGAGTCAGAAAACTATGGCTACACCTTC
CASSVWGESENYGYTF
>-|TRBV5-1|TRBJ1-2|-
TGCGCCACTTCGAGGGAGGGGGTGCGTGGCTACACCTTC
CATSREGVRGYTF
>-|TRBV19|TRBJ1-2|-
TGTGCCAGTAGTAGCTTTCGCCTCGAGAACTATGGCTACACCTTC
CASSSFRLENYGYTF
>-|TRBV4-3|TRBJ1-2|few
TGCGCCAGCAGCGGGGGCGCGGGCTATGGCTACACCTTC
CASSGGAGYGYTF